This T cell receptor (beta chain) was sequenced for a study of OX40 agonist ivuxolimab in advanced cancers. Using immunoSEQ multiplex PCR, the repertoire was profiled, and TCRdb retains in-frame clones only, with some absent. The sample yields about 23,000 clones, approximately 77% seen once. Sequencing used CD4+ or CD8+ T cells sorted from blood, obtained in a trial of the OX40 agonist ivuxolimab. This clonotype was obtained from an adult with an advanced solid tumor such as melanoma, head and neck, liver or kidney cancer.

The CDR3 protein is CARSSWGEGLEQYF. The DNA of the CDR3 is TGTGCCAGAAGCTCGTGGGGGGAGGGCCTCGAGCAGTACTTC. The chain is built from TRBV7-5 and TRBJ2-7; the D call TRBD2 from the table was never checked on the DNA. TRBV7-5 is reported as a pseudogene. This CDR3 region has 14 residues.